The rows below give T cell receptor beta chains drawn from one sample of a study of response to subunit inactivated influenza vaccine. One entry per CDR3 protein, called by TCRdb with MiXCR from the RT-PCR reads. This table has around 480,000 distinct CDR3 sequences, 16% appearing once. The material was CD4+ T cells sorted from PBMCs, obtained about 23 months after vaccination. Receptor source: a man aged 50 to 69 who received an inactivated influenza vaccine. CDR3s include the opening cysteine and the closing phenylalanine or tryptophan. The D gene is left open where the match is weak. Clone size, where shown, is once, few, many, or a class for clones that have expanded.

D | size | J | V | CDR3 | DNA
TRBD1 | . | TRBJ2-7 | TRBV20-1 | CSATNRGRTYEQYF | TGCAGTGCTACAAACAGGGGGCGCACCTACGAGCAGTACTTC
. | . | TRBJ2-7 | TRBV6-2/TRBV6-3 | CASSQSHEQYF | TGTGCCAGCAGCCAAAGCCACGAGCAGTACTTC
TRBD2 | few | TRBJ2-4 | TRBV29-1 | CSARGGLAKNIQYF | TGCAGCGCCCGGGGGGGTCTAGCCAAAAACATTCAGTACTTC
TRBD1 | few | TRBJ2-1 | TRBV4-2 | CASSQSHRDRAYNEQFF | TGTGCCAGCAGCCAAAGCCACCGGGACAGAGCCTACAATGAGCAGTTCTTC
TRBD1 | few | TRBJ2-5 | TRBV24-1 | CATSDLETGFSETQYF | TGTGCCACCAGTGATTTGGAGACAGGGTTTTCAGAGACCCAGTACTTC
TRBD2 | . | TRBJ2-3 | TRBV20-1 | CSARDRAGAGTDTQYF | TGCAGTGCTAGAGATCGAGCGGGAGCCGGTACAGATACGCAGTATTTT
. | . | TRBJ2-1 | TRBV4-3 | CASSQDHGQGIYNEQFF | TGCGCCAGCAGCCAGGACCACGGGCAGGGGATCTACAATGAGCAGTTCTTC
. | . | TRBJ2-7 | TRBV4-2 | CASSQEGGGDEQYF | TGTGCCAGCAGCCAAGAAGGAGGAGGAGACGAGCAGTACTTC
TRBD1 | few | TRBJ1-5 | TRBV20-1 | CSARYGTGHNQPQHF | TGCAGTGCTAGATACGGGACAGGGCACAATCAGCCCCAGCATTTT
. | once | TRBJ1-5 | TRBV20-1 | CSARDSEGLGQPQHF | TGCAGTGCTAGAGATTCGGAGGGCTTGGGTCAGCCCCAGCATTTT
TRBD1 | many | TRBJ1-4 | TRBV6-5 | CASSYSFSTGDLEKLFF | TGTGCCAGCAGTTACTCTTTTTCGACAGGGGACCTTGAAAAACTGTTTTTT
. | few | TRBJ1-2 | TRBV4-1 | CASSGGGGREGYTF | TGCGCCAGCAGCGGGGGGGGCGGCCGGGAAGGCTACACCTTC
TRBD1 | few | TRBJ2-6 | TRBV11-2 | CASSLGQGAYGANVLTF | TGTGCCAGCAGCTTAGGACAGGGGGCGTATGGGGCCAACGTCCTGACTTTC
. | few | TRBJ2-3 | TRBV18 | CASSPGAWAQYF | TGTGCCAGCTCACCGGGAGCTTGGGCGCAGTATTTT
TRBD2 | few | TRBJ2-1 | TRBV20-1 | CSARPLTSGRVGAYNEQFF | TGCAGTGCTAGGCCCCTTACTAGCGGGAGGGTTGGCGCCTACAATGAGCAGTTCTTC
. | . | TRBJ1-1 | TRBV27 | CASRMTVYTEAFF | TGTGCCAGCAGGATGACAGTTTACACTGAAGCTTTCTTT
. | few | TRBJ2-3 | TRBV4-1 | CASSQVYDTQYF | TGCGCCAGCAGCCAAGTTTACGATACGCAGTATTTT
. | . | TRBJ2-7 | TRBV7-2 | CASSVSTAPYEQYF | TGTGCCAGCAGCGTCTCGACTGCCCCCTACGAGCAGTACTTC
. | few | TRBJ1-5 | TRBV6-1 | CASRVATWTALNQPQHF | TGTGCCAGCAGAGTGGCGACCTGGACAGCACTTAATCAGCCCCAGCATTTT
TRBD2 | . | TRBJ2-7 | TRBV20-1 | CSARDRPWTSGGNGEQYF | TGCAGTGCTAGAGACAGGCCCTGGACTAGCGGGGGAAATGGCGAGCAGTACTTC
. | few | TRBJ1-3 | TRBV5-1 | CASSLVGSGSSGNTIYF | TGCGCCAGCAGCTTGGTCGGATCGGGGAGCTCTGGAAACACCATATATTTT
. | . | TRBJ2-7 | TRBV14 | CASSLTDRPYEQYF | TGTGCCAGCAGCCTGACGGACCGACCCTACGAGCAGTACTTC
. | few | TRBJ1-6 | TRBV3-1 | CASSLRNSPLHF | TGTGCCAGCAGCCTTCGTAATTCACCCCTCCACTTT
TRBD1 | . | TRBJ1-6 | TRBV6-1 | CASNPGTGNSPLHF | TGTGCCAGCAACCCCGGGACAGGGAATTCACCCCTCCACTTT
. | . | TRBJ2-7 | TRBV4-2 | CASSQNRAGNEQYF | TGTGCCAGCAGCCAAAACAGGGCCGGGAACGAGCAGTACTTC
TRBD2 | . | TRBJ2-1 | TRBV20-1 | CSARDRSGGQHNEQFF | TGCAGTGCTAGAGATAGGAGCGGGGGGCAACACAATGAGCAGTTCTTC
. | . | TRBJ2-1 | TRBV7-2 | CASSKEPGYGTRNEQFF | TGTGCCAGCAGCAAAGAACCAGGGTACGGGACTCGGAATGAGCAGTTCTTC
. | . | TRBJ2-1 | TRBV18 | CASSPGVAGENEQFF | TGTGCCAGCTCACCAGGAGTGGCAGGGGAGAATGAGCAGTTCTTC
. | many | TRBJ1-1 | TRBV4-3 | CASSAREGTEAFF | TGCGCCAGCAGCGCTAGGGAGGGCACTGAAGCTTTCTTT
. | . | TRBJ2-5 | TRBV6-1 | CASSTREILETQYF | TGTGCCAGCAGCACACGGGAGATCCTAGAGACCCAGTACTTC
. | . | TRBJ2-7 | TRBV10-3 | CAISEPRGSFEQYF | TGTGCCATCAGTGAGCCTCGGGGGTCCTTCGAGCAGTACTTC
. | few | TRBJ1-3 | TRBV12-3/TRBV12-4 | CASRLGGGSGNTIYF | TGTGCCAGCAGGTTAGGTGGGGGCTCTGGAAACACCATATATTTT
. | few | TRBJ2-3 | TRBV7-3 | CASSPHGGRTDTQYF | TGTGCCAGCAGCCCCCATGGGGGGCGCACAGATACGCAGTATTTT
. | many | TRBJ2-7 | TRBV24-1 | CATSDLVGATGQYF | TGTGCCACCAGTGACCTTGTCGGAGCCACGGGGCAGTACTTC
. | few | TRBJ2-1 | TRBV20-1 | CSARDRQTPYNEQFF | TGCAGTGCTAGAGATCGTCAGACGCCCTACAATGAGCAGTTCTTC
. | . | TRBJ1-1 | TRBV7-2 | CASSSGDLNTEAFF | TGTGCCAGCAGCTCAGGGGACCTGAACACTGAAGCTTTCTTT
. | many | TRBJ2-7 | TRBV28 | CASSLRPYEQYF | TGTGCCAGCAGTTTAAGACCCTACGAGCAGTACTTC
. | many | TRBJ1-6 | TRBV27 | CASRTPSYNSPLHF | TGTGCCAGCAGGACACCCTCCTATAATTCACCCCTCCACTTT
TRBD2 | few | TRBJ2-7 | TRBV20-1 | CTSSGSDYEQYF | TGTACGTCTAGCGGGAGCGACTACGAGCAGTACTTC
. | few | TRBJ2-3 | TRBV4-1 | CASRIRGAGTDTQYF | TGCGCCAGCAGGATTCGGGGGGCAGGCACAGATACGCAGTATTTT
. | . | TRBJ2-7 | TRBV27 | CASSLIRQGYEQYF | TGTGCCAGCAGTTTAATCCGACAAGGCTACGAGCAGTACTTC
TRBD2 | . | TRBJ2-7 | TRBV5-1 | CASSATSGGYEQYF | TGCGCCAGCAGCGCTACTAGCGGGGGCTACGAGCAGTACTTC
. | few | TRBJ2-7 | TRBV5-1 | CASTPGGTYSYEQYF | TGCGCCAGCACCCCGGGCGGGACATACTCCTACGAGCAGTACTTC
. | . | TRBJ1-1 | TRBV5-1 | CASSPTGPTEAFF | TGCGCCAGCAGCCCTACGGGGCCGACTGAAGCTTTCTTT
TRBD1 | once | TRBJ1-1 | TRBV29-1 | CSVGQGATAFF | TGCAGCGTTGGGCAGGGGGCAACGGCTTTCTTT
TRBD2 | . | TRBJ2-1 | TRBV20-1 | CCARDQFRTSGTRYNEQFF | TGCTGTGCTAGAGATCAGTTCCGGACTAGCGGGACCCGGTACAATGAGCAGTTCTTC
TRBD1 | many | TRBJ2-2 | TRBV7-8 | CASSNTGGNTGELFF | TGTGCCAGCAGCAACACAGGGGGCAACACCGGGGAGCTGTTTTTT
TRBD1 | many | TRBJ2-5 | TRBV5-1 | CASAFTGGVGETQYF | TGCGCCAGCGCCTTTACAGGGGGCGTGGGGGAGACCCAGTACTTC
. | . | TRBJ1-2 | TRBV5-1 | CASSSLLTGRHGYTF | TGCGCCAGCAGCTCCTTACTGACCGGGAGACATGGCTACACCTTC
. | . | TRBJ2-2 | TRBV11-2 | CASSPGKGSTGELFF | TGTGCCAGCAGCCCAGGGAAGGGAAGCACCGGGGAGCTGTTTTTT